The clone carrying this T cell receptor beta chain was observed at least ten times. Antigen specificity is unknown. On the basis of clinical symptoms, serum thyroxine and TRAb, thyroid ultrasound and orbital computed tomography, diagnoses were made. PBMCs stemmed from 8.5 to 10 ml fresh peripheral blood. Germline-derived CDR1 and CDR2 are LGHDT and YNNKEL (reference sequence). V was pared by 4 bases and J by 7 bases, with 10 bases of the junction left unmatched. This CDR3 comprises 17 residues. The data derive from a study of T cells in Graves' hyperthyroidism and ophthalmopathy. Broader study findings: Blood also contained most expanded thyroid clonotypes above 0.001. From stable hyperthyroidism, ophthalmopathy was separated by a 13 V-J model.

The investigators amplified TCR beta CDR3 regions from RNA transcripts. First-round RT-PCR of the TCR CDR3 relied on the HTBI primer set. TCRdb redid the calling of the multiplex PCR reads with MiXCR, one entry per CDR3 protein. The sample has some 300,000 distinct CDR3 sequences, 10% to 15% seen once. The chain employs TRBV3-1 and TRBJ2-1; the match to TRBD2 covers 13 bases. The source material was blood. This sequence originates from a woman aged 25 to 39 with Graves' hyperthyroidism that later progressed to Graves' ophthalmopathy. The CDR3 region has the DNA TGTGCCAGCAGCCTACTAGCGGGAGGGCCTTTATTAAATGAGCAGTTCTTC. Amino acid sequence: CASSLLAGGPLLNEQFF.